The 29 T cell receptor beta chains in this list originate from one sample, sequenced in a study of OX40 agonist ivuxolimab in advanced cancers. Assay used: immunoSEQ multiplex PCR; TCRdb lists only in-frame clones, some missing. This repertoire shows about 61,000 clones, 85% to 90% found once; its top ten account for approximately 2%. The specimen was CD4+ or CD8+ T cells sorted from blood, collected in a trial of the OX40 agonist ivuxolimab. The receptors were gathered from an adult with an advanced solid tumor such as melanoma, head and neck, liver or kidney cancer.

The chain recombines TRBV5-1 with TRBJ2-5; D is unresolved. Germline V gene data show CDR1 as SGHRS and CDR2 as YFSETQ. This CDR3 is built from 12 residues. V lost 2 bases, J lost 10 bases, and 12 bases lay in between. DNA for the CDR3: TGCGCCAGCAGCTTTGACTCGGCTAGCCAGTACTTC. It codes for CASSFDSASQYF.

This chain uses TRBV28 with TRBJ2-7; 8 positions match TRBD2. CDR1 and CDR2 (germline): MDHEN, SYDVKM. The V gene end was trimmed by 2 bases and the J gene end by 6 bases; junction bases not matched to a gene: 15. This CDR3 has 17 amino acids. The CDR3 sequence is CASSLDRAGGLLGEQYF. The CDR3 region has the DNA TGTGCCAGCAGTTTAGATCGGGCGGGGGGACTCCTAGGCGAGCAGTACTTC. Supplemented by reference TRBV28 and TRBJ2-7, the full variable domain reads DVKVTQSSRYLVKRTGEKVFLECVQDMDHENMFWYRQDPGLGLRLIYFSYDVKMKEKGDIPEGYSVSREKKERFSLILESASTNQTSMYLCASSLDRAGGLLGEQYFGPGTRLTVT.

The rearrangement links TRBV7-2 to TRBJ1-1, with 7 bases lining up with TRBD1. There are 14 residues in the CDR3. V trimming: 5 bases; J trimming: 1 base; junction bases outside the gene matches: 4. CDR1 and CDR2 from the germline V gene are SGHTA and FQGNSA. The CDR3 nucleotides read TGTGCCAGCAGCGAACAGGGGCAGAACACTGAAGCTTTCTTT. Encoded protein: CASSEQGQNTEAFF.

The chain combines TRBV15 with TRBJ2-7; 7 positions match TRBD1. The ends lost 6 bases at V and 1 base at J; junction bases unmatched: 6. Germline values: CDR1 LNHNV, CDR2 YYDKDF (reference sequence). The length of the CDR3 is 14 residues. DNA of the CDR3: TGTGCCACCAGTAGGGCAGGGGGTTCCTACGAGCAGTACTTC. It encodes CATSRAGGSYEQYF.

The chain is built from TRBV5-6 and TRBJ2-5; unclear D gene. The germline gives CDR1 SGHDT, CDR2 YYEEEE. V was pared by 4 bases and J by 0 bases, with 13 bases between. The CDR3 is 15 residues long. The CDR3 protein is CASSPRTWDQETQYF. The CDR3 DNA sequence: TGTGCCAGCAGCCCCCGCACGTGGGACCAAGAGACCCAGTACTTC.

This clone has only a few counts. The rearrangement links TRBV18 to TRBJ2-1, with 11 bases lining up with TRBD2. V lost 3 bases and J lost 3; bases outside the gene matches: 4. The length of the CDR3 is 16 residues. Germline V gene data show CDR1 as KGHSH and CDR2 as LQKENI. The CDR3 protein is CASSPALAGGYNEQFF. CDR3 coding DNA: TGTGCCAGCTCACCGGCTCTAGCGGGGGGCTACAATGAGCAGTTCTTC. The variable domain in full, completed from reference TRBV18 and TRBJ2-1, reads NAGVMQNPRHLVRRRGQEARLRCSPMKGHSHVYWYRQLPEEGLKFMVYLQKENIIDESGMPKERFSAEFPKEGPSILRIQQVVRGDSAAYFCASSPALAGGYNEQFFGPGTRLTVL.

V and J are TRBV2 and TRBJ1-5; 8 positions match TRBD1. Germline lookup yields CDR1 SNHLY and CDR2 FYNNEI. The CDR3 has 15 residues. Trimming took 6 bases from V and 7 from J; bases not matched to a gene: 11. The CDR3 spells CASRGSTGGPQPQHF. The DNA for the CDR3 is TGTGCCAGCAGGGGGAGTACAGGGGGACCCCAGCCCCAGCATTTT.

V and J are TRBV7-9 and TRBJ2-2, with D perhaps matching TRBD1 or TRBD2 (5 bases each). Germline V gene lookup returns CDR1 SEHNR and CDR2 FQNEAQ (reference sequence). Trimming cost V 5 bases and J 9 bases, with 16 bases left between them. The CDR3 is 14 amino acids. The CDR3 here is CASSPGTPRRELFF. CDR3 bases: TGTGCCAGCAGCCCCGGGACGCCTAGGAGGGAGCTGTTTTTT.

The rearrangement links TRBV28 to TRBJ1-1, with D hard to call. Trimming cost V 4 bases and J 8 bases, with 14 bases left between them. CDR1 and CDR2 from the germline V gene are MDHEN and SYDVKM. This CDR3 has 13 residues. This chain's CDR3 is CASSSPDRREAFF. The CDR3 DNA follows: TGTGCCAGCAGTTCCCCCGACCGGAGGGAAGCTTTCTTT.

The chain is built from TRBV6-4 and TRBJ1-4; 9 nucleotides line up with TRBD1. Per germline, CDR1 MRHNA and CDR2 SNTAGT. Trimming cost V 4 bases and J 7 bases; bases outside gene matches: 4. This CDR3 spans 14 amino acids. This chain's CDR3 is CASSAGTGSEKLFF. DNA for the CDR3: TGTGCCAGCAGTGCGGGGACAGGGAGTGAAAAACTGTTTTTT.

This chain joins TRBV9 and TRBJ2-7; no reliable D call. V was cut by 2 bases and J by 5 bases, with 14 bases left in between. In germline, CDR1 is SGDLS, CDR2 YYNGEE. This CDR3 is built from 14 residues. The CDR3 coding sequence is TGTGCCAGCAGCGTCGACATGCTTAGAAACGAGCAGTACTTC. Its translation: CASSVDMLRNEQYF. The variable domain in full, completed from reference TRBV9 and TRBJ2-7, reads DSGVTQTPKHLITATGQRVTLRCSPRSGDLSVYWYQQSLDQGLQFLIQYYNGEERAKGNILERFSAQQFPDLHSELNLSSLELGDSALYFCASSVDMLRNEQYFGPGTRLTVT.

This clone was seen just once. J is TRBJ2-2 and V is TRBV6-1; tentatively, D is TRBD2 (6 bases). The CDR3 runs 16 residues. Germline CDR1 and CDR2: MNHNS and SASEGT. Between the trimmed V and J ends, which lost 1 base and 0 bases, there was a span of 9 bases. The CDR3, as DNA: TGTGCCAGCAGTGAAGAGGGAGGTTCGAACACCGGGGAGCTGTTTTTT. It is translated as CASSEEGGSNTGELFF.

This sequence joins TRBV30 and TRBJ2-5, with 7 nucleotides matching TRBD1. The germline CDR1 and CDR2 sequences are GTSNPN and SVGIG (reference sequence). The V and J ends lost 5 bases and 0 bases, in that order; junction bases with no gene match: 6. This CDR3 contains 14 residues. The CDR3 DNA sequence: TGTGCCTGGGGGACAGTTATTCACCAAGAGACCCAGTACTTC. Its protein is CAWGTVIHQETQYF.

The chain uses TRBV2 and TRBJ1-5; no reliable D call. The V gene's germline CDR1 is SNHLY and CDR2 FYNNEI. Trimming removed 7 bases at V and 3 bases at J, with 10 bases between. The CDR3 sequence is 13 residues long. The CDR3 DNA is TGTGCCAGCATTAGTGAGCCCAATCAGCCCCAGCATTTT. It yields the protein CASISEPNQPQHF.

V and J are TRBV18 and TRBJ1-3, with 10 bases aligning to TRBD1. The germline CDR1 and CDR2 sequences are KGHSH and LQKENI. The CDR3 runs 19 residues. With V trimmed by 2 bases and J by 0 bases, 10 bases remained unmatched. CDR3 nucleotides: TGTGCCAGCTCACCAGGGATGACAGGGGGCACAATCTCTGGAAACACCATATATTTT. Residues: CASSPGMTGGTISGNTIYF.

The chain employs TRBV7-2 and TRBJ1-1, with 10 bases that match TRBD1. The CDR3 is 15 residues long. Losses at the gene ends were 5 bases for V and 5 bases for J; bases not matched to a gene: 8. Germline V CDR1 and CDR2: SGHTA, FQGNSA. Here the CDR3 reads CASSVKTGGSTEAFF. In DNA form, the CDR3 reads TGTGCCAGCAGCGTTAAGACAGGGGGCAGTACTGAAGCTTTCTTT.

The chain carries TRBV14 and TRBJ1-1, with a possible D match to TRBD1 (5 bases). The germline V gene encodes CDR1 SGHDN and CDR2 FVKESK. V dropped 0 bases and J dropped 3 bases, with 14 bases sitting between them. The CDR3 is 16 amino acids. The CDR3: CASSQDWWGGDTEAFF. DNA for the CDR3: TGTGCCAGCAGCCAAGATTGGTGGGGGGGAGACACTGAAGCTTTCTTT. The variable domain in full, with the rest retrieved from reference TRBV14 and TRBJ1-1, is EAGVTQFPSHSVIEKGQTVTLRCDPISGHDNLYWYRRVMGKEIKFLLHFVKESKQDESGMPNNRFLAERTGGTYSTLKVQPAELEDSGVYFCASSQDWWGGDTEAFFGQGTRLTVV.

V gene TRBV19 combines with J gene TRBJ1-1; no clear D. V was pared by 7 bases and J by 0 bases, with 15 bases between. The length of the CDR3 is 15 residues. CDR1 is LNHDA, CDR2 SQIVND, per germline (reference sequence). The CDR3 loop reads CASNRGRPLNTEAFF. In DNA, the CDR3 is TGTGCCAGTAATCGCGGGCGACCTTTGAACACTGAAGCTTTCTTT.

The J gene is TRBJ1-4, the V gene TRBV4-3, with 7 bases matching TRBD1. Germline CDR1 is LGHNA and CDR2 is YSLEER. J was trimmed by 2 bases and V by 4 bases; bases with no gene match: 4. This CDR3 is 15 amino acids long. CDR3 amino acids: CASSLLTGTNEKLFF. The CDR3 DNA is TGCGCCAGCAGCCTGTTGACAGGGACTAATGAAAAACTGTTTTTT.

This clone appeared a few times. This sequence joins TRBV7-2 and TRBJ2-3; D may correspond to TRBD1 or TRBD2 (6 bases each). The germline V and J ends were trimmed by 1 base and 3 bases, with 11 bases remaining between them. The CDR3 is 15 amino acids. Germline values: CDR1 SGHTA, CDR2 FQGNSA. DNA of the CDR3: TGTGCCAGCAGCTTAGTAACAGGGAGGACAGATACGCAGTATTTT. Its translation is CASSLVTGRTDTQYF.

The V call is TRBV2, the J call TRBJ2-7, with TRBD2 matching over 12 bases. Germline values: CDR1 SNHLY, CDR2 FYNNEI. Trimming cost V 1 base and J 5 bases; bases outside gene matches: 3. The CDR3 loop spans 15 amino acids. The chain's CDR3 is CASSEGLAGVDEQYF. Written as DNA, the CDR3 is TGTGCCAGCAGTGAAGGACTAGCGGGAGTCGACGAGCAGTACTTC.

In DNA, the CDR3 is TGTGCCAGCAGCTTAATGGACACTGAAGCTTTCTTT. Amino acid sequence: CASSLMDTEAFF. The chain has TRBV7-2 and TRBJ1-1; D is undetermined. V was clipped by 2 bases and J by 3 bases, with 4 bases between them. CDR1 and CDR2 (germline): SGHTA, FQGNSA. CDR3 length: 12 residues.

The V call is TRBV10-3, the J call TRBJ2-5; no reliable D call. There are 13 residues in the CDR3. CDR1 and CDR2 (germline): ENHRY, SYGVKD. V lost 3 bases, J lost 1 base, and 6 bases lay in between. The CDR3 coding sequence is TGTGCCATCAGTGACTACTCCCAAGAGACCCAGTACTTC. This translates into CAISDYSQETQYF.

The chain combines TRBV6-5 with TRBJ2-2, with 7 nucleotides matching TRBD1. The CDR3 extends over 15 amino acids. V shed 9 bases and J 3 bases; nucleotides not matched to a gene: 10. Germline V gives CDR1 MNHEY, CDR2 SVGAGI. DNA of the CDR3: TGTGCCAGTTCGAGAGGGGGCGCGGACACCGGGGAGCTGTTTTTT. It is translated as CASSRGGADTGELFF.

The chain uses TRBV10-3 and TRBJ2-1, with a tentative D call TRBD1 (6 bases). The CDR3 is 13 residues long. Trimming cost V 3 bases and J 12 bases, with 15 bases left between them. The germline V gene has CDR1 ENHRY and CDR2 SYGVKD. This CDR3 is CAISESPQGRQFF. For the CDR3, the DNA is TGTGCCATCAGTGAATCTCCCCAGGGGAGGCAGTTCTTC.

V and J are TRBV6-5 and TRBJ2-7, with 10 nucleotides matching TRBD1. Germline trimming cut 5 bases from V and 2 bases from J; bases unmatched to any gene: 3. Germline assignment: CDR1 MNHEY and CDR2 SVGAGI. This CDR3 comprises 14 residues. The CDR3 DNA follows: TGTGCCAGCAGTGGGACAGGGGAGACCTACGAGCAGTACTTC. Its protein is CASSGTGETYEQYF.

The V and J genes are TRBV21-1 and TRBJ1-1; the tabulated D call, TRBD1, remains unverified against the DNA. TRBV21-1 has pseudogene status. The CDR3 has 14 residues. CDR3 bases: TGTGCCAGCGTCCCCCCCCACATGAACACTGAAGCTTTCTTT. Amino acids: CASVPPHMNTEAFF.

The V gene is TRBV7-9, the J gene TRBJ2-5; a weak D match, TRBD1 (6 bases). Trimming shortened V by 5 bases and J by 4 bases, and 14 bases separated the two germline ends. CDR1 and CDR2 (germline): SEHNR, FQNEAQ (reference sequence). This CDR3 is 14 amino acids long. The CDR3 is CASSTHRVPETQYF. The CDR3 DNA reads as TGTGCCAGCAGCACTCACAGGGTCCCAGAGACCCAGTACTTC.

The chain has TRBV30 and TRBJ2-7; D ambiguous. The CDR3 spans 13 residues. Germline loops: CDR1 GTSNPN, CDR2 SVGIG (reference sequence). Trimming stripped 3 bases from V and 3 bases from J, with 12 bases between. In DNA form, the CDR3 reads TGTGCCTGGAGCCATCTTACTATCTACGAGCAGTACTTC. This gives the protein CAWSHLTIYEQYF.